This T cell receptor beta chain appears in the sequencing data of a study of cytomegalovirus exposure and HLA in healthy donors (dated by TCRdb to the late 2010s). Background on the whole study: An earlier analysis of some 550 of the donors reported 250 to 300 Gb of sequence data and roughly 100 million unique TCR beta sequences from roughly 200 million T cells. Both class I and class II loci were covered by HLA typing, at four-digit resolution. The later analysis used no new phenotypic data to find candidate immune exposures, relying instead on TCR beta sequences and their occurrence across donors. To predict cytomegalovirus infection status, the study brought together high-throughput TCR immunosequencing, statistical association of individual TCRs with disease status, and machine learning. All discovery cohort repertoires had been generated on a single sequencing platform. To decide whether each TCR beta V gene segment behaved as functional or pseudogenic, an earlier analysis of fewer than 750 of the donors relied on high-throughput TCR beta sequencing. Typing coverage differed by locus: A, B, C, DRB1 and DQB1 were typed in roughly 629-630 donors, DQA1 in 500 to 550, DPA1 in 600 to 610, and DPB1 in about 450. Donor age, sex, ethnicity and CMV serostatus were compiled together with the repertoire data. Roughly five DR-DQ haplotypes were handled as single units for association and clustering, since linkage in the cohort was strong. In addition to the first cohort of roughly 700 subjects, a separate validation cohort of under 150 different subjects was used. Of the roughly 400 genotyped donors, 80% to 90% were placed in the genetic ancestry cluster associated with self-reported Caucasian donors. The study used immunosequencing to profile the T cell repertoires of 666 subjects and linked those repertoires to cytomegalovirus serostatus. Among some 400 genotyped donors of the cohort, an average of around 240,000 unique TCR beta nucleotide sequences was sequenced per donor, of which about 18% were non-productive. An early release covering about 600 HLA-typed donors comprised approximately 300 gigabases of sequencing data and approximately 80 million unique TCR sequences. The study aimed to test whether signatures of past pathogen exposure could be identified by cataloging public T cell receptors. In a later analysis, previously published TCR beta repertoires from hundreds of donors were re-analyzed and high-resolution HLA genotyping was added so that TCR occurrence patterns could be studied. A later genetic analysis used genome-wide SNP genotypes for about three fifths of the 666 donors, treating that subset as a discovery cohort.

What the work shows at the level of the full study, not this receptor alone: Compared with equally common non-associated chains, HLA-associated TCR beta chains in a later analysis were more clonally expanded and had lower generation probabilities. Strong co-occurrence of HLA alleles, especially DR and DQ, made assigning TCR associations to individual alleles difficult. The authors suggested that the approach could potentially be generalized to other disease states and immunological phenotypes. The study listed 164 TCR beta chains as associated with cytomegalovirus. According to a later analysis, TCR association rates differed among HLA loci, with DRB1 alleles showing the most associated TCRs and HLA-C alleles showing the fewest. Because HLA typing was unavailable for some donors at each locus, only the typed subset was used in association tests. V-gene and J-gene trimming of TCR beta chains was associated with a missense DCLRE1C variant in a later genetic analysis, and the association was replicated in an independent cohort. A further reported finding was that TCR beta sequences accurately predicted the HLA-A and HLA-B alleles for most subjects in the first cohort. CMV serostatus was the only immune exposure information available for the cohort. While some public TCRs were present in many individuals, most TCR sequences turned up only very rarely across donors. According to a later genetic analysis, donors in an Asian-associated ancestry cluster had fewer N-insertions in productive TCRs than the approximately 610-donor mean. Several of the top co-occurrence clusters appeared to be linked to parvovirus B19, influenza, CMV and Epstein-Barr virus, according to a later analysis. Presence/absence analyses assumed roughly uniform sequencing depth across donors, an assumption that may not hold. A later analysis found that most CMV-associated TCR beta chains appeared HLA-restricted, with HLA associations seemingly driven largely by CMV exposure. In vitro tests confirmed that three of the cytomegalovirus-associated TCR beta chains recognize cytomegalovirus antigens. Because the 87-base-pair reads could not distinguish some IMGT-functional V segments, including TRBV6-2 and TRBV6-3, those segments were excluded. In an earlier analysis of 450 to 750 of the donors, most TCR beta V segments appeared in productive rearrangements about 90% or about 30% of the time, broadly matching IMGT annotations. Cytomegalovirus status was reported to be diagnosed by the classifier with high specificity and sensitivity in both the original and validation cohorts. In a later analysis, around 17,000 TCR beta sequences were associated with specific HLA alleles at a false discovery rate of 0.05. The cohort was sequenced for TCR beta chains only, and without alpha or paired-chain data the features that could be detected were limited. Correlated functional status among segregating V segments might be attributable to linkage disequilibrium, but an unknown experimental factor could not be ruled out. A cluster of highly shared sequence variants was judged likely to be a technical artifact of the sequencing pipeline. Because counts were too low, about 18 rarely observed V segments, including chromosome 9 orphons, were left out of the earlier analysis of several hundred of the donors.

Libraries were constructed by the immunoSEQ multiplex PCR assay. For the multiplex PCR, a mixture combining 60 forward primers for TCR Vbeta segments and 13 reverse primers for TCR Jbeta segments was used. The CDR3 region of rearranged TCR beta genes was amplified from genomic DNA with a multiplex PCR assay. On the Illumina HiSeq System, the amplified TCR beta libraries were sequenced as 87-base-pair reads. The authors' pipeline ran thus. In a later analysis, 80 million or so unique TCR beta chains were counted across the 500 to 850 repertoires, and roughly 10 million of these chains were shared by at least two donors. Raw reads were error-corrected and collapsed into unique sequences with a nearest-neighbor algorithm that merged closely related sequences to remove PCR and sequencing errors. V, D and J gene segments were assigned by aligning CDR3 sequences to IMGT reference sequences. For a sequence to be retained, a match of at least six nucleotides was required to both a V gene segment and a J gene segment. Rearrangements were called productive when the CDR3 lacked stop codons and stayed in frame with V and J; all others were non-productive. Following IMGT convention, CDR3 was defined as the stretch from the second conserved V-encoded cysteine to the conserved J-encoded phenylalanine. The earlier analysis of about 610 of the donors excluded any sequence lacking an unambiguous match to a single V gene segment. In an earlier analysis of approximately 590 of the donors, a V segment was called functional when productive rearrangements were above 56.7%, and segregating when the standard deviation between donors exceeded 5%. To diagnose cytomegalovirus status from the catalog of TCR beta chain sequences, a statistical classification framework was built. A later analysis assigned V and J genes by comparing TCR nucleotide sequences with IMGT/GENE-DB human TR gene sequences. A later analysis assigned CDR3 sequences and most-parsimonious VDJ recombination scenarios with the TCRdist pipeline. A later analysis defined each TCR beta chain by its CDR3 amino acid sequence plus V-gene family, and excluded reads lacking a unique V-gene family. A later analysis removed 592 highly shared, low-generation-probability nucleotide sequences to deal with suspected cross-contamination and a sequencing artifact. In a later analysis, a clonal expansion index for each public chain was calculated from normalized within-repertoire ranks of inferred template counts. Generation probabilities in a later analysis came from a VDJ recombination model fitted to out-of-frame rearrangements, and those results were checked against IGoR. In a later analysis, TCR-TCR, TCR-HLA and TCR-CMV co-occurrence was scored with hypergeometric tests, and a repertoire-size bias correction was applied to TCR pairs. In a later analysis, false discovery rates were estimated by permuting HLA or CMV assignments 20 times. A later analysis grouped co-occurring TCRs with DBSCAN, adding TCRdist sequence similarity when clustering within HLA-allele-positive subsets. Repertoires with fewer than 30,000 or more than 120,000 public chains, plus five repertoires with anomalous nucleotide sharing, were excluded from co-occurrence clustering. TCRdb provides this immuneACCESS table in a form limited to in-frame rearrangements. Some clones are lacking; in checked studies, under half of them reflect an unresolved V gene, and why the rest are absent is not known. D and trimming were read from the DNA, whereas the V and J calls and clone size are those reported in that table. This sample is represented by 120,000 or so clones; 72% of them were singletons. More than 3% of the sample is in the top ten clones.

The cohort was made up of 666 healthy bone marrow donors. Cohort members were all nominally healthy when sampled, although unrecorded immune exposures were likely present. The donor tested CMV seronegative, placing the donor among the 352 seronegative members of the cohort. A peripheral blood sample was provided by each donor, and peripheral blood mononuclear cells were used for TCR beta sequencing. The Qiagen DNeasy Blood Extraction Kit was used to extract genomic DNA from the blood cell samples. A word on this clone: Which antigen it targets is not known. No base qualities exist here, and no much larger clone lies one base off it.

The trim is 2 bases for V and 0 bases for J, with a gap of 8 bases between the germline ends. According to the germline V gene, CDR1 reads SGDLS and CDR2 reads YYNGEE. The CDR3 measures 14 amino acids from cysteine to phenylalanine. CDR3 DNA only is kept here, 42 bases in frame from base 1. This TCR came from a man between 25 and 39 years old in good health and CMV-seronegative. Source material: PBMCs. The rearranged segments are TRBV9 and TRBJ1-1; there is no confident call for the D gene. Here is the DNA: TGTGCCAGCAGCGTGGGAGGGATGAACACTGAAGCTTTCTTT. It translates to CASSVGGMNTEAFF.